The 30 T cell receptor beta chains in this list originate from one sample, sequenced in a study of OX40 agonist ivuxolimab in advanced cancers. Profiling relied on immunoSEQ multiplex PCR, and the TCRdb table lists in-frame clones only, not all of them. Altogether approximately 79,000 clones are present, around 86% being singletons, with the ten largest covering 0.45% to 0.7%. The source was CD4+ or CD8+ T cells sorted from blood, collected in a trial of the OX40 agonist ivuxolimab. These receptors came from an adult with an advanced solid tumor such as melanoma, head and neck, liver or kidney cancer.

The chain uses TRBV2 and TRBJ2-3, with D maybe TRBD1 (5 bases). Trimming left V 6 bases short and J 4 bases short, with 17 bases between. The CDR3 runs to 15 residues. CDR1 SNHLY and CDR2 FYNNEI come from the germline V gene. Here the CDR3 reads CASSLLGQAPDTQYF. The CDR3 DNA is TGTGCCAGCAGCCTATTGGGGCAAGCCCCAGATACGCAGTATTTT.

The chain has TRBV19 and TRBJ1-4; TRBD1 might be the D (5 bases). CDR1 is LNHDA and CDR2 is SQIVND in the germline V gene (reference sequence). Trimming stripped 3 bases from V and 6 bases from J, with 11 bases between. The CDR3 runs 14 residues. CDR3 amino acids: CASSMSRADEKLFF. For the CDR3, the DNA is TGTGCCAGTAGTATGAGCAGGGCGGATGAAAAACTGTTTTTT.

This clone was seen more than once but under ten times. DNA for the CDR3: TGTGCCAGCAGCCAACGTTCTAGTGCAGATACGCAGTATTTT. This encodes CASSQRSSADTQYF. The genes are TRBV4-2 and TRBJ2-3; D not resolved. The ends were cut back, 2 bases at V and 4 bases at J, with 10 bases in the middle. The CDR3 consists of 14 residues. Germline V gene sequence: CDR1 LGHNA, CDR2 YNFKEQ.

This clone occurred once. In nucleotides, the CDR3 is TGTGCCAGCACCCCGGGACTCCCGAACACTGAAGCTTTCTTT. It specifies CASTPGLPNTEAFF. V is TRBV7-9 and J is TRBJ1-1; D perhaps matches TRBD1 (5 bases). From germline, CDR1 is SEHNR and CDR2 FQNEAQ (reference sequence). Deletions cut 7 bases from V and 1 base from J, with 13 bases between. This CDR3 is 14 amino acids long.

In DNA form, the CDR3 reads TGTGCCAGCAGCCAAGATCGGACTAGCGGGAGGTACACCGGGGAGCTGTTTTTT. Its translation is CASSQDRTSGRYTGELFF. The rearrangement links TRBV4-2 to TRBJ2-2; 14 nucleotides line up with TRBD2. V lost 0 bases to trimming and J lost 3 bases; unmatched junction nucleotides: 3. This CDR3 comprises 18 residues. Germline lookup yields CDR1 LGHNA and CDR2 YNFKEQ.

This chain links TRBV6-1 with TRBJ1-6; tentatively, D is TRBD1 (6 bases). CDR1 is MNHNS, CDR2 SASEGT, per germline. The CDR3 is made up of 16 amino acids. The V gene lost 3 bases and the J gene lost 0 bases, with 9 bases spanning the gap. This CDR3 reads CASSDDRSSYNSPLHF. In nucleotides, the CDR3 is TGTGCCAGCAGTGACGACAGGAGCTCCTATAATTCACCCCTCCACTTT.

The CDR3 bases are TGTGCCAGCAGCCCCGCTGTAACCTCTGGGGCCAACGTCCTGACTTTC. Encoded protein: CASSPAVTSGANVLTF. The chain combines TRBV5-4 with TRBJ2-6, with unresolved D. The CDR3 loop spans 16 amino acids. The germline CDR1 and CDR2 sequences are SGHNT and YYREEE (reference sequence). Trimming left V 4 bases short and J 0 bases short, with 11 bases between.

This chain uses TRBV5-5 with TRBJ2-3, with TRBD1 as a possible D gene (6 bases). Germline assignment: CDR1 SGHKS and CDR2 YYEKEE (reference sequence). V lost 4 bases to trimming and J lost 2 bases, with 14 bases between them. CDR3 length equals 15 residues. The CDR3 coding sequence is TGTGCCAGCAGCCCGACGACAGGCAACACAGATACGCAGTATTTT. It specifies CASSPTTGNTDTQYF.

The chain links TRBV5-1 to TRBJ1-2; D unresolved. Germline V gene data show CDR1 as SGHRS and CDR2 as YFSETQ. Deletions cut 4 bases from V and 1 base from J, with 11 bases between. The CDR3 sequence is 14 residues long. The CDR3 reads CASSLSPDNYGYTF. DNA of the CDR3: TGCGCCAGCAGCCTTTCACCAGATAACTATGGCTACACCTTC.

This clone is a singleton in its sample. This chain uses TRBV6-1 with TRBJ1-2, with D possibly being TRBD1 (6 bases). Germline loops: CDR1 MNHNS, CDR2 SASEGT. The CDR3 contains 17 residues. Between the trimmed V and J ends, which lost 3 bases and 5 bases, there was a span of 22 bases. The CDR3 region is CASSDLRNREGDYGYTF. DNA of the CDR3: TGTGCCAGCAGTGACCTCCGGAACAGGGAAGGCGATTATGGCTACACCTTC.

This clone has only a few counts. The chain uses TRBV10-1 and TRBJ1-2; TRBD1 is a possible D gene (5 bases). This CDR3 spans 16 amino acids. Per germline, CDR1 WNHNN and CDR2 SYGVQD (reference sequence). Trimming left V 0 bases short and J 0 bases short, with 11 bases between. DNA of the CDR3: TGCGCCAGCAGTGAGTCTCCAGGGCGAACTAACTATGGCTACACCTTC. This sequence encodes CASSESPGRTNYGYTF.

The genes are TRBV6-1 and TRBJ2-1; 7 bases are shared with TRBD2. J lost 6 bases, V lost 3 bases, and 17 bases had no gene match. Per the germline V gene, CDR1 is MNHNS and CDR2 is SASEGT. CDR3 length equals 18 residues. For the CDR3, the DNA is TGTGCCAGCAGTGAGAATCCCCCTTGGCTAGCGGATATCAATGAGCAGTTCTTC. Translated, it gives CASSENPPWLADINEQFF.

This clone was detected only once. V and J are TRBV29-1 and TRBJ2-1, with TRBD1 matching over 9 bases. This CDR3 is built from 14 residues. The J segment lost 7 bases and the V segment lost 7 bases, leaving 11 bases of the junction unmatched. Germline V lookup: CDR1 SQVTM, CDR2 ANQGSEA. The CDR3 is CSARGQGAGNEQFF. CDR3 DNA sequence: TGCAGCGCAAGGGGACAGGGCGCGGGGAATGAGCAGTTCTTC.

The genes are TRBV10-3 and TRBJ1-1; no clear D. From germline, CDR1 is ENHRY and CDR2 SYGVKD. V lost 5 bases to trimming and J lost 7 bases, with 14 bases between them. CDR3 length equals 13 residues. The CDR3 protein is CAISLDVIGEAFF. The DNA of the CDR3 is TGTGCCATCAGTCTAGACGTGATTGGTGAAGCTTTCTTT.

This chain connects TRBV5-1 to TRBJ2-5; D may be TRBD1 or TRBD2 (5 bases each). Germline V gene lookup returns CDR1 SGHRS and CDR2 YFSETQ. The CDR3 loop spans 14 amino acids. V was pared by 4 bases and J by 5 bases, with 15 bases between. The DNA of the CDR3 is TGCGCCAGCAGCAGTCTGGGGGTGACGGAGACCCAGTACTTC. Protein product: CASSSLGVTETQYF.

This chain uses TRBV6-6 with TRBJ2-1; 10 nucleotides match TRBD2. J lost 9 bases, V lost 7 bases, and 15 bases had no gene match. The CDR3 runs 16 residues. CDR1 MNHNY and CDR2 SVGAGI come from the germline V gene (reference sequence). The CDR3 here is CASTLSGRAAVGEQFF. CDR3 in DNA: TGTGCCAGCACCTTGAGCGGGAGGGCCGCGGTAGGTGAGCAGTTCTTC.

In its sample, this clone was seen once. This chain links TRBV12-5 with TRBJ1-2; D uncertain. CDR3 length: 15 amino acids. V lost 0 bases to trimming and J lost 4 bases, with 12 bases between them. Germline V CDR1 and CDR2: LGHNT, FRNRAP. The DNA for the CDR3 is TGTGCTAGTGGTTTGGTTTCAACCCGCTCCTATGGCTACACCTTC. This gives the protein CASGLVSTRSYGYTF.

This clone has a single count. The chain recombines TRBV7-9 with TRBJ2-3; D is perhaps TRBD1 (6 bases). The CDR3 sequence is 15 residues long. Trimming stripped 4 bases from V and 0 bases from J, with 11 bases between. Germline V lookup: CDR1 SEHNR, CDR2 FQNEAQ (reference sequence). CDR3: CASSSGTLSTDTQYF. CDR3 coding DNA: TGTGCCAGCAGCTCCGGGACACTCAGCACAGATACGCAGTATTTT.

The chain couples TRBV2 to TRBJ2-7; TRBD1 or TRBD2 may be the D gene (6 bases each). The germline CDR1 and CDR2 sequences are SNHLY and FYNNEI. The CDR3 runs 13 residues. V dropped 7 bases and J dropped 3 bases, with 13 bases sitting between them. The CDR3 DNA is TGTGCCAGCAATCTGGGGGGCAGCTACGAGCAGTACTTC. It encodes CASNLGGSYEQYF.

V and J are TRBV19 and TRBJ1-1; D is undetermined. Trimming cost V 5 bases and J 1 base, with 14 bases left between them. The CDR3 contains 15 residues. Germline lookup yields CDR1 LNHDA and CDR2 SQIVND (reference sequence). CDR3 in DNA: TGTGCCAGTAGTGCGGATAGTATCACGAACACTGAAGCTTTCTTT. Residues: CASSADSITNTEAFF.

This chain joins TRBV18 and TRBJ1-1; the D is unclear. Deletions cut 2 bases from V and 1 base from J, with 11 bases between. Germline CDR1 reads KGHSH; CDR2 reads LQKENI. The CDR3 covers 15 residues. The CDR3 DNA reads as TGTGCCAGCTCACCAAGCTTGAGCCGGAACACTGAAGCTTTCTTT. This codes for CASSPSLSRNTEAFF.

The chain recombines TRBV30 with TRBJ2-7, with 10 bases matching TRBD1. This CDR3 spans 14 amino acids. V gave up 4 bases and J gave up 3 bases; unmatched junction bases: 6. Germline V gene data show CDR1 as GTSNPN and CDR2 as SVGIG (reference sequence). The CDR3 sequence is CAWTPGTGDYEQYF. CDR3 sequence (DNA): TGTGCCTGGACCCCCGGGACAGGGGACTACGAGCAGTACTTC.

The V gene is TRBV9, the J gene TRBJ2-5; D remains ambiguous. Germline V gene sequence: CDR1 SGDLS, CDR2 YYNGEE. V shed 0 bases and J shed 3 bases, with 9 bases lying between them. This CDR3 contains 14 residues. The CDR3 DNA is TGTGCCAGCAGCGTAGGAGGAAGTGAAGAGACCCAGTACTTC. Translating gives CASSVGGSEETQYF.

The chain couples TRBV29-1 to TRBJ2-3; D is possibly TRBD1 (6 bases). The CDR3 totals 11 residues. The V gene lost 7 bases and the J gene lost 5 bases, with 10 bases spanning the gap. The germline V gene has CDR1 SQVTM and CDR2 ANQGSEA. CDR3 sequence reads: CSGDRQDTQYF. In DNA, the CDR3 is TGCAGCGGAGACAGGCAAGATACGCAGTATTTT.

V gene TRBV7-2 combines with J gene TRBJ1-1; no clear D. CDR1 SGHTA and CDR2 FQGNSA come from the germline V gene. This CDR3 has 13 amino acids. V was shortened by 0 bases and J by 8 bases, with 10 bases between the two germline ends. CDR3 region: CASSLADGLEAFF. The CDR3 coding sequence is TGTGCCAGCAGCTTAGCTGACGGCCTCGAAGCTTTCTTT.

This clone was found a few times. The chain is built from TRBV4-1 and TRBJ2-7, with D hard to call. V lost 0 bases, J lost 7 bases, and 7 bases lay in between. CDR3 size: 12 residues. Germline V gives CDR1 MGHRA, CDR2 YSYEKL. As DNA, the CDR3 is TGCGCCAGCAGCCAAGACTCCGGGGAGCAGTACTTC. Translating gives CASSQDSGEQYF.

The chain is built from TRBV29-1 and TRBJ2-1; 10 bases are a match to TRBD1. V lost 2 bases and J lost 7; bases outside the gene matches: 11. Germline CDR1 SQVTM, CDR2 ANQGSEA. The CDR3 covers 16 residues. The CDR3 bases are TGCAGCGTTGAATCGGGAAGGGACAGGGGATTGAATGAGCAGTTCTTC. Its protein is CSVESGRDRGLNEQFF.

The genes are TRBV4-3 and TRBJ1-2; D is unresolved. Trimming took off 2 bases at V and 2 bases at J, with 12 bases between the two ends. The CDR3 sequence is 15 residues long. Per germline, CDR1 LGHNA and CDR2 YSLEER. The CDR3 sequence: CASSQQLTYNYGYTF. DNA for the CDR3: TGCGCCAGCAGCCAACAACTGACCTACAACTATGGCTACACCTTC.

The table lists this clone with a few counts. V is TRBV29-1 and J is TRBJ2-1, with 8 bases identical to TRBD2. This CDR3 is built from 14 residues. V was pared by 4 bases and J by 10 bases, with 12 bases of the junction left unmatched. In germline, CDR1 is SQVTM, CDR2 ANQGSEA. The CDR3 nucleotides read TGCAGCGTTGCCGGACCGGGACTAGTAAAGGAGCAGTTCTTC. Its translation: CSVAGPGLVKEQFF.

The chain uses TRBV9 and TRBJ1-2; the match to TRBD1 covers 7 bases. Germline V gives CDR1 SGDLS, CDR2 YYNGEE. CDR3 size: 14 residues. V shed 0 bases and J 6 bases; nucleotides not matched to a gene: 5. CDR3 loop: CASSVDGTENGYTF. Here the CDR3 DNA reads TGTGCCAGCAGCGTAGATGGGACAGAAAATGGCTACACCTTC. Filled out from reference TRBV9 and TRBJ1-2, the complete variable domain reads DSGVTQTPKHLITATGQRVTLRCSPRSGDLSVYWYQQSLDQGLQFLIQYYNGEERAKGNILERFSAQQFPDLHSELNLSSLELGDSALYFCASSVDGTENGYTFGSGTRLTVV.